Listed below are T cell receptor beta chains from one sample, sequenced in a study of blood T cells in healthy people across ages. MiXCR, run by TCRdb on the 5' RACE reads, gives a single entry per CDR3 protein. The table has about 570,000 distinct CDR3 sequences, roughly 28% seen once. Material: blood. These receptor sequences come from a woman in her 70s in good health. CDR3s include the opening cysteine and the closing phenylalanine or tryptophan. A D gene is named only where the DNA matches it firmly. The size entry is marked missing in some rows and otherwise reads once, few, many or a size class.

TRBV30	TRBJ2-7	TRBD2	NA	TGTGCCTGGAGAAAATTGCGGGGGGCTGCCTACGAGCAGTACTTC	CAWRKLRGAAYEQYF
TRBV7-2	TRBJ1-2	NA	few	TGTGCCAGCAGCCCGGGGGTGGGTACTGGCTACACCTTC	CASSPGVGTGYTF
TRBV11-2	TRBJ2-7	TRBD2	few	TGTGCCAGCAGCTCTAGCGGGGGTGCCTTGAACGAGCAGTACTTC	CASSSSGGALNEQYF
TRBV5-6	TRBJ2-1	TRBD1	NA	TGTGCCAGCAGCTTGGTGGACAGGGGCGACAATGAGCAGTTCTTC	CASSLVDRGDNEQFF
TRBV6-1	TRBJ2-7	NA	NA	TGTGCCAGCAGTGAAGGGGGGTCTCGTTACGAGCAGTACTTC	CASSEGGSRYEQYF
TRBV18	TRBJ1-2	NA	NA	TGTGCCAGCTCAACGTCAGACTATGGCTACACCTTC	CASSTSDYGYTF
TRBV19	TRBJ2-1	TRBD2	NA	TGTGCCAGTAGTGGGACTAGCGTGTTCAATGAGCAGTTCTTC	CASSGTSVFNEQFF
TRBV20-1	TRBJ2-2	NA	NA	TGCAGTGCTAGAGCCGTAGGAGGGGTATCGAACACCGGGGAGCTGTTTTTT	CSARAVGGVSNTGELFF
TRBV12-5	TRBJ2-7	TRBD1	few	TGTGCTAGTGGTCAAGGACAGGGGGCGGCCGAGCAGTACTTC	CASGQGQGAAEQYF
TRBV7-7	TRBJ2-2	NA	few	TGTGCCAGCAGCCCCCGACAGGCCACCGGGGAGCTGTTTTTT	CASSPRQATGELFF
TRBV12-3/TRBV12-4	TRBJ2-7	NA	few	TGTGCCAGCAGCCCCACTTGGGCGGGCTACGAGCAGTACTTC	CASSPTWAGYEQYF
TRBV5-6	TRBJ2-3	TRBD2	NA	TGTGCCAGCACTATACTAGCGGGGAGCACAGATACGCAGTATTTT	CASTILAGSTDTQYF
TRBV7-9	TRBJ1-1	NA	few	TGTGCCAGCAGCCATGAAAGGGAAGCTTTCTTT	CASSHEREAFF
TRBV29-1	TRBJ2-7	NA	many	TGCAGCGTCTCCAGGGGAAGCTCCTACGAGCAGTACTTC	CSVSRGSSYEQYF
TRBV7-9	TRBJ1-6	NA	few	TGTGCCAGCAGACTGGACCTGGAGAATTCACCCCTCCACTTT	CASRLDLENSPLHF
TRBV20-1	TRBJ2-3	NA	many	TGCAGTGCAAAGCCACCAAGCACAGATACGCAGTATTTT	CSAKPPSTDTQYF
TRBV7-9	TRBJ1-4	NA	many	TGTGCCAGCAGCTTCGGGGGGACTCCTAATGAAAAACTGTTTTTT	CASSFGGTPNEKLFF
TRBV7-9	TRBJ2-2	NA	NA	TGTGCCAGCAAGGAGTTTGACACCGGGGAGCTGTTTTTT	CASKEFDTGELFF
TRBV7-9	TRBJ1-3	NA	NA	TGTGCCAGCAGCCACTTGGCGGTTGAGGACACCATATATTTT	CASSHLAVEDTIYF
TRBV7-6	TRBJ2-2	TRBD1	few	TGTGCCAGCAGCTCGCCGACAGGGGAGAACACCGGGGAGCTGTTTTTT	CASSSPTGENTGELFF
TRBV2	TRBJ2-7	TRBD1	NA	TGTGCCAGCAGACCCTTTGACAGGGTAGTCTCCTACGAGCAGTACTTC	CASRPFDRVVSYEQYF
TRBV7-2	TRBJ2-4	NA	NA	TGTGCCAGCAGCTCCAGGGGCGGAGGAAACATTCAGTACTTC	CASSSRGGGNIQYF
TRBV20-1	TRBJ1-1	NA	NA	TGCAGTGCTAGGAGGGGGGCTCAGAACACTGAAGCTTTCTTT	CSARRGAQNTEAFF
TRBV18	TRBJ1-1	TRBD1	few	TGTGCCAGCTCCAAGGGACAGGTAGGGGAGAACACTGAAGCTTTCTTT	CASSKGQVGENTEAFF
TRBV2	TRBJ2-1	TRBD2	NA	TGTGCCAGCAGTGAATCGCTAGCGGGGGTGAATGAGCAGTTCTTC	CASSESLAGVNEQFF
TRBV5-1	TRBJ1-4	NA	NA	TGCGCCAGCAGCTTGAGGGGAGAAAAGTCGGCTGAAAAACTGTTTTTT	CASSLRGEKSAEKLFF
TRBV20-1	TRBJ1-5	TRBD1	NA	TGCAGTGCTAGATCCGGGACAGGGGGAAATCAGCCCCAGCATTTT	CSARSGTGGNQPQHF
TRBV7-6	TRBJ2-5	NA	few	TGTGCCAGCAGCTTAATGACTCTACAAGAGACCCAGTACTTC	CASSLMTLQETQYF
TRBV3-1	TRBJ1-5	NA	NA	TGTGCCAGCAGCCAAGGTCCAACCGGTCGGCAGCCCCAGCATTTT	CASSQGPTGRQPQHF
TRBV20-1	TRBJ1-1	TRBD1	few	TGCAGTGCTAGAGAACCGGGACAGGGGTTCACTGAAGCTTTCTTT	CSAREPGQGFTEAFF
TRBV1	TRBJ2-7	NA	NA	TGCCACAGCAGCCAAGGGGCAGGATTGATGGACGAGCAGTACTTC	CHSSQGAGLMDEQYF
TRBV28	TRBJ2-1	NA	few	TGTGCCAGCAGTATTCTGACGGCCACGAAGATGGCTTTC	CASSILTATKMAF
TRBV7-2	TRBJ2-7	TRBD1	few	TGTGCCAGCACCTCTCAGGACAGGGCGGAGGGTGGTAGCAGATACGAGCAGTACTTC	CASTSQDRAEGGSRYEQYF
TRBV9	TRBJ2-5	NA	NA	TGTGCCAGCAGCGTAAGGAATGGGGAGACCCAGTACTTC	CASSVRNGETQYF
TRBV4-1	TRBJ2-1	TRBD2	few	TGCGCCAGCAGCCACGGCCCCCCTAGCGGGGGGGCCTATGAGCAGTTCTTC	CASSHGPPSGGAYEQFF
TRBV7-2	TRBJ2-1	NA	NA	TGTGCCAGCAGCTTAGGGGGGGCTCTCTACAATGAGCAGTTCTTC	CASSLGGALYNEQFF
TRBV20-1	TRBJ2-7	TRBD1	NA	TGCAGTGCTAGATACCGGGACAGAAGCTACGAGCAGTACTTC	CSARYRDRSYEQYF
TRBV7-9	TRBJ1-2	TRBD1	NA	TGTGCCAGCAGCCCTCAGGGACAGGGCGGCGGCTACACCTTC	CASSPQGQGGGYTF